This T cell receptor beta chain is from a study of CD8 T cells in Susac syndrome. RNA in amounts of about 0.5 to 1 ug was reverse transcribed with random hexamers. TCRdb re-called the immunoSEQ multiplex PCR reads through MiXCR, storing one row per CDR3 protein. Of more than 95,000 distinct CDR3 sequences listed, 80% to 95% are singletons. Peripheral blood CD8+ and CD4+ T cells were profiled by TCR beta sequencing. The sample consisted of CD8+ T cells from PBMCs. The sequence came from a human donor with multiple sclerosis.

The CDR3 DNA follows: TGTGCCAGCAGCCAAAGGTCTGGCATGAGGAAGGTTGGCTACACCTTC. This gives the protein CASSQRSGMRKVGYTF. The chain couples TRBV4-2 to TRBJ1-2; D not resolved. The CDR3 length is 16 residues. V shed 2 bases and J shed 7 bases, with 20 bases lying between them. In germline, CDR1 is LGHNA, CDR2 YNFKEQ.